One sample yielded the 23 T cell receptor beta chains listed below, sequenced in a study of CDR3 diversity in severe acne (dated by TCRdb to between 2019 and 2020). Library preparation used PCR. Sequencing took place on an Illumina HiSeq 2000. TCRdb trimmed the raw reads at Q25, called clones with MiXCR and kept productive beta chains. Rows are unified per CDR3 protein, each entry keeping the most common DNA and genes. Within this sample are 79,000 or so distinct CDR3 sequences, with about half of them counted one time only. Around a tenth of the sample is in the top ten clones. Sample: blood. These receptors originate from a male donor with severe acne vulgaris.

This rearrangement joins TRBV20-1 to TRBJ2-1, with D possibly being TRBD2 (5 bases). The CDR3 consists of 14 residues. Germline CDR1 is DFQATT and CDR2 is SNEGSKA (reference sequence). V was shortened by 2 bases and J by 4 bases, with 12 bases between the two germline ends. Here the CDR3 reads CSARQEAVYNEQFF. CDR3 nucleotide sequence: TGCAGTGCTAGACAGGAAGCGGTATACAATGAGCAGTTCTTC.

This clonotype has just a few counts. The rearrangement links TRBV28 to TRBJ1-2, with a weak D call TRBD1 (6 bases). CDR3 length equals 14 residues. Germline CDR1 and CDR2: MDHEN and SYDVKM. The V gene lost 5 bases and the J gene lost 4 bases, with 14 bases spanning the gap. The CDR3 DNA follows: TGTGCCAGCAGTATAGACAGGCCCTTCTATGGCTACACCTTC. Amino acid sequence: CASSIDRPFYGYTF.

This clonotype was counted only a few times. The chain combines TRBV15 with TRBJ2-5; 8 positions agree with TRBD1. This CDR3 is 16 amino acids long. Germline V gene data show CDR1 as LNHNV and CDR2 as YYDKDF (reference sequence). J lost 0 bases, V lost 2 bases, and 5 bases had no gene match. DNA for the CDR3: TGTGCCACCAGCAGAACCGGGACAGGCGACCAAGAGACCCAGTACTTC. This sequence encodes CATSRTGTGDQETQYF.

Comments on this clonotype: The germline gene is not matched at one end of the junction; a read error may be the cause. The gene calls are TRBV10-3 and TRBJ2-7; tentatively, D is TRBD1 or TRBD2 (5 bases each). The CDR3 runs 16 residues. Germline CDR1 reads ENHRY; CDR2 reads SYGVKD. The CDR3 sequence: CASSYSRVGALYEQYF. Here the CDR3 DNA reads TGTGCCAGCAGTTACTCGAGGGTAGGGGCGCTCTACGAGCAGTACTTC.

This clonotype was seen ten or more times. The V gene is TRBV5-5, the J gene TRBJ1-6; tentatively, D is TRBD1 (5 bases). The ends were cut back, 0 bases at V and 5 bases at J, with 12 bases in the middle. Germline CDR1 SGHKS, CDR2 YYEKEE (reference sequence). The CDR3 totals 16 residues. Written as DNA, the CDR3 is TGTGCCAGCAGCTTGGTAGGCCGGGGCAATAATTCACCCCTCCACTTT. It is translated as CASSLVGRGNNSPLHF.

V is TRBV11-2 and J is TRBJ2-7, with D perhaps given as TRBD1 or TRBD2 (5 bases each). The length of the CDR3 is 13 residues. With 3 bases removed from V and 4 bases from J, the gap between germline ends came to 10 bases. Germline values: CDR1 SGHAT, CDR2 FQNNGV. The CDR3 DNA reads TGTGCCAGCAGCTTCCCCGAGGGGTACGAGCAGTACTTC. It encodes CASSFPEGYEQYF. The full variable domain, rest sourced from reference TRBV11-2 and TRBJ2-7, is EAGVAQSPRYKIIEKRQSVAFWCNPISGHATLYWYQQILGQGPKLLIQFQNNGVVDDSQLPKDRFSAERLKGVDSTLKIQPAKLEDSAVYLCASSFPEGYEQYFGPGTRLTVT.

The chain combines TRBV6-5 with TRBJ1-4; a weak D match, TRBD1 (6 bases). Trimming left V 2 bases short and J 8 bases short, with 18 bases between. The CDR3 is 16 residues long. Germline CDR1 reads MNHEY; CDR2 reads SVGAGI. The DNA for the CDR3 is TGTGCCAGCAGTTACAGGGGCTCTCAAAGGGGGGAAAAACTGTTTTTT. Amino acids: CASSYRGSQRGEKLFF.

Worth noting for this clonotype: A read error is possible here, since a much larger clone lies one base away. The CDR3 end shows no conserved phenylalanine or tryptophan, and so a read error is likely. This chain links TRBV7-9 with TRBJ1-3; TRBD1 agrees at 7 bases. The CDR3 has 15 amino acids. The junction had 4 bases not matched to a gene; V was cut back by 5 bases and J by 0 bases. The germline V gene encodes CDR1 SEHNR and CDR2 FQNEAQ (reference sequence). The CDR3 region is CASSLGTVSGNTIYS. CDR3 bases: TGTGCCAGCAGCCTGGGGACAGTCTCTGGAAACACCATATATTCT.

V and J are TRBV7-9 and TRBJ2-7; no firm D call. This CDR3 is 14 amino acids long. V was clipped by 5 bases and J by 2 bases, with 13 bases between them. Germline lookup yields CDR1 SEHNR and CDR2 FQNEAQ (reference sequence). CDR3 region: CASSHPGPPYEQYF. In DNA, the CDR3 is TGTGCCAGCAGCCACCCCGGGCCCCCCTACGAGCAGTACTTC.

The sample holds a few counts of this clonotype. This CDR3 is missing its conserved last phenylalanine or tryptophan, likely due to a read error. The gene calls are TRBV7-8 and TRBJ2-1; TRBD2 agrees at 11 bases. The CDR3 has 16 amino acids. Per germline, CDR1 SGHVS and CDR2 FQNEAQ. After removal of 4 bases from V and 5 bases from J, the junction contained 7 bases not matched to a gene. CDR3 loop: CASSWRTSGWNNEQFL. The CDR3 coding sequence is TGTGCCAGCAGCTGGAGGACTAGCGGGTGGAACAATGAGCAGTTCCTC.

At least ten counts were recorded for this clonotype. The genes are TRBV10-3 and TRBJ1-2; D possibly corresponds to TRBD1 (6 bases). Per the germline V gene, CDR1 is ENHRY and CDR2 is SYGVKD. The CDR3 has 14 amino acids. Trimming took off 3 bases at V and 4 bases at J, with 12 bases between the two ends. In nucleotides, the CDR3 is TGTGCCATCAGTGAAGGGGGGCAAGGCTATGGCTACACCTTC. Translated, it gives CAISEGGQGYGYTF.

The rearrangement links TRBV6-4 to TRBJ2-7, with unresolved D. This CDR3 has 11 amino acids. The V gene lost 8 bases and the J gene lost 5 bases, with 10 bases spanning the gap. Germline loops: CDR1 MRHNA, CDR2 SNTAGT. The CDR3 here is CASSEIHEQYF. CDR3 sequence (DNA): TGTGCCAGCTCCGAAATCCACGAGCAGTACTTC.

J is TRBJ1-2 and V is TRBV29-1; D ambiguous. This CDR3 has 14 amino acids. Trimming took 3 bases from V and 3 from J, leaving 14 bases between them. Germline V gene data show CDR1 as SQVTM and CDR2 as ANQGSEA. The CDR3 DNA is TGCAGCGTTGATGGGTTAGGAGGGTACTATGGCTACACCTTC. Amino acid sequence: CSVDGLGGYYGYTF.

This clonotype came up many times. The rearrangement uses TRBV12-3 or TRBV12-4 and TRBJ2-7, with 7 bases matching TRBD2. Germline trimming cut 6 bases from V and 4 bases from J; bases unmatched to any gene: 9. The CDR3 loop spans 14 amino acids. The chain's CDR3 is CASSFTGTTYEQYF. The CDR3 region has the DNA TGTGCCAGCAGCTTCACCGGGACTACTTACGAGCAGTACTTC.

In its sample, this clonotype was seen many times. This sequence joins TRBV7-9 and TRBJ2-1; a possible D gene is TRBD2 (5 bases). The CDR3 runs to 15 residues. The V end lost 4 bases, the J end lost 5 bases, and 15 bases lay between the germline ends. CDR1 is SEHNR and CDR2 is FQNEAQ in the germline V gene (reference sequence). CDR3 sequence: CASSYPSGGHNEQFF. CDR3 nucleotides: TGTGCCAGCAGCTACCCCTCTGGCGGGCACAATGAGCAGTTCTTC.

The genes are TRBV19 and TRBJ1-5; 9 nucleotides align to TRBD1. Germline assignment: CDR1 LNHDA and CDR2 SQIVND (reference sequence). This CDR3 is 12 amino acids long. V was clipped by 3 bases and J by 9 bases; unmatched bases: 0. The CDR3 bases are TGTGCCAGTAGTATGGACAGGGGGCCCCAGCATTTT. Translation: CASSMDRGPQHF.

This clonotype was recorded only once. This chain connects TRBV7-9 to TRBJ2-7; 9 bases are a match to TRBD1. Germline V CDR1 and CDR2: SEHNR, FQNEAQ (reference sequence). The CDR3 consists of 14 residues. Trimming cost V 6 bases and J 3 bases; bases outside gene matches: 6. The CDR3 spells CASRSPGQGYEQYF. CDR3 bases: TGTGCCAGCAGATCTCCGGGACAGGGCTACGAGCAGTACTTC.

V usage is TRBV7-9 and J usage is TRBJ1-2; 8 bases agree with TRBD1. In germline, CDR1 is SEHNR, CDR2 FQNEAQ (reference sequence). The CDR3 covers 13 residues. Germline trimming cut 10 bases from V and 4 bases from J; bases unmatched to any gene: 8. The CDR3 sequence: CAKLGQGGYGYTF. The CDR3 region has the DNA TGTGCCAAGCTCGGACAGGGTGGCTATGGCTACACCTTC.

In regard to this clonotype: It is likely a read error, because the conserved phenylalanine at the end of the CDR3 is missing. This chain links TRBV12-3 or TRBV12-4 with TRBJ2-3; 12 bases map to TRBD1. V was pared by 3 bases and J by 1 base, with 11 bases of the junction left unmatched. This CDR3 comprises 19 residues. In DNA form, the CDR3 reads TGTGCCAGCAGTTTCTGGACCGGGACAGGGGGCTTAGGCACAGATACGCAGTATCTT. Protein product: CASSFWTGTGGLGTDTQYL.

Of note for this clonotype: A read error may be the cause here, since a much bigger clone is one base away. The CDR3 protein is CSARGGAANSPLRF. CDR3 nucleotides: TGCAGTGCTAGAGGAGGGGCGGCGAATTCACCCCTCCGCTTT. V and J are TRBV20-1 and TRBJ1-6, with a tentative D call TRBD1 (5 bases). Germline-derived CDR1 and CDR2 are DFQATT and SNEGSKA (reference sequence). The CDR3 loop spans 14 amino acids.

In DNA, the CDR3 is TGTGCCAGCAGCCAAGATGAGTTTCCAAATTCACCCCTCCACTTT. Translation gives CASSQDEFPNSPLHF. This chain uses TRBV4-2 with TRBJ1-6; D gene unclear. CDR1 is LGHNA, CDR2 YNFKEQ, per germline. CDR3 length: 15 amino acids. Trimming removed 0 bases at V and 7 bases at J, with 10 bases between.

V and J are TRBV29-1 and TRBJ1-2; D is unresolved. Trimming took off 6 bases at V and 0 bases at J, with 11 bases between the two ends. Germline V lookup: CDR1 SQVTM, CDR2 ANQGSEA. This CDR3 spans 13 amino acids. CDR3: CSVPDGSNYGYTF. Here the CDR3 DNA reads TGCAGCGTACCGGACGGCTCTAACTATGGCTACACCTTC.

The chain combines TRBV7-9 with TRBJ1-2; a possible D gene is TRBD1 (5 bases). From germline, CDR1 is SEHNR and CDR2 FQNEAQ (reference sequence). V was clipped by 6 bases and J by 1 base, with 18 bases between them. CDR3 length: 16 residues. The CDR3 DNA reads TGTGCCAGCAGTCACCCCGGCCTTCAGGGTAACTATGGCTACACCTTC. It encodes CASSHPGLQGNYGYTF.